This T cell receptor (beta chain) was profiled in a study of shared clonotypes between healthy human individuals. The study's findings and limits: It was observed that 5% to 6% of naive CD4 clonotypes were shared across several donors. Generation of non-shared clonotypes was less probable than generation of clonotypes shared by all four donors. Rarefaction exposed incomplete sorted-subset sequencing despite large depth.

Germline V gives CDR1 SGHNT, CDR2 YYREEE (reference sequence). The CDR3 covers 16 residues. With 1 base clipped from V and 2 bases from J, the junction kept 6 bases outside the gene matches. Assay used: immunoSEQ multiplex PCR; TCRdb lists only in-frame clones, some missing. This repertoire shows under 1,900,000 clones, approximately 98.5% found once; its top ten account for approximately 0.4%. A split of CD4+ cells into CD45RA+ naive and CD45RA-negative memory subsets was performed. On this clone: Its specificity is unknown.

The specimen was naive CD4+ T cells sorted from blood. Documented subset: CD45RA+ positively selected. The chain recombines TRBV5-4 with TRBJ2-7, with 10 bases identical to TRBD2. The receptor was derived from a man younger than 45 in good health. CDR3 in amino acids: CASSLTRTSGAYEQYF. The CDR3 DNA is TGTGCCAGCAGCTTGACACGGACTAGCGGAGCCTACGAGCAGTACTTC.